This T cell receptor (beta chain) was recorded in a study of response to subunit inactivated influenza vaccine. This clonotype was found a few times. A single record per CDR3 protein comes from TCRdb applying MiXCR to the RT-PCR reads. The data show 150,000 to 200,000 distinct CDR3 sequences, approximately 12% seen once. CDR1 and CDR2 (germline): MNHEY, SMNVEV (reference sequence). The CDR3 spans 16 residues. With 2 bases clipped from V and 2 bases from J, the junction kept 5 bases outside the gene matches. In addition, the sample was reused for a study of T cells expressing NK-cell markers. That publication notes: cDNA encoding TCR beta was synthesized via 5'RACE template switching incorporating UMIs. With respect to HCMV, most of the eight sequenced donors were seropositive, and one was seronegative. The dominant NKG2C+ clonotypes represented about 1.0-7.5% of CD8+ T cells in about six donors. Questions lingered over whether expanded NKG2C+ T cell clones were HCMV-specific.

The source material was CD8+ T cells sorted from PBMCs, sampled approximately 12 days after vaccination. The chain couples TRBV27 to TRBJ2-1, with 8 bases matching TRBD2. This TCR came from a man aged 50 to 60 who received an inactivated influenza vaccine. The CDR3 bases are TGTGCCAGCAGTTTAATCGGGGGGGGCCCCTACAATGAGCAGTTCTTC. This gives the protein CASSLIGGGPYNEQFF.